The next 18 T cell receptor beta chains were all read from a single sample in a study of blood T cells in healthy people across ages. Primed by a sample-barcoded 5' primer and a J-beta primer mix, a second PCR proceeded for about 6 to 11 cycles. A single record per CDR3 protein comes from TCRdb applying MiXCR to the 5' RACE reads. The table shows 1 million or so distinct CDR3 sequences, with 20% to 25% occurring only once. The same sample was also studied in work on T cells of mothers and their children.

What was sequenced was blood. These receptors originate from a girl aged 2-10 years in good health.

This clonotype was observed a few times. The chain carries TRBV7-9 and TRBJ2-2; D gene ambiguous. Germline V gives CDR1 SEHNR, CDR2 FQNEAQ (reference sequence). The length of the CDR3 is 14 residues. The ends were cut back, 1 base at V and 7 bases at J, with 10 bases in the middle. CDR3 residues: CASSLVMEIGELFF. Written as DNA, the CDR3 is TGTGCCAGCAGCTTAGTCATGGAGATCGGGGAGCTGTTTTTT.

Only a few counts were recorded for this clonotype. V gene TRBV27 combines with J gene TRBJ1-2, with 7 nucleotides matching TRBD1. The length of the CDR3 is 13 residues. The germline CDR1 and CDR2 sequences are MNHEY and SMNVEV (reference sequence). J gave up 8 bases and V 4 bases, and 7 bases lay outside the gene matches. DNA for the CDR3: TGTGCCAGCAGTTCTCTGGGACAGATCGGCTACACCTTC. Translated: CASSSLGQIGYTF.

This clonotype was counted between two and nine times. The CDR3 protein is CASSSMAGGRAEAFF. CDR3 bases: TGTGCCAGCAGCTCGATGGCCGGGGGAAGGGCTGAAGCTTTCTTT. V gene TRBV11-2 combines with J gene TRBJ1-1; tentatively, D is TRBD1 (5 bases). Germline CDR1 reads SGHAT; CDR2 reads FQNNGV. V lost 4 bases and J lost 6, with 18 bases in between. This CDR3 contains 15 residues.

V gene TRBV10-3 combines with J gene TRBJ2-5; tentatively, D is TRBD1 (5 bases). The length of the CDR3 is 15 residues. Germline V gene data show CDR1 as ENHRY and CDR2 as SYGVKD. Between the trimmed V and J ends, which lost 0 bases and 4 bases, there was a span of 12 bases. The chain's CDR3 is CAISESQATGETQYF. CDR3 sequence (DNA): TGTGCCATCAGTGAGTCACAGGCAACGGGAGAGACCCAGTACTTC.

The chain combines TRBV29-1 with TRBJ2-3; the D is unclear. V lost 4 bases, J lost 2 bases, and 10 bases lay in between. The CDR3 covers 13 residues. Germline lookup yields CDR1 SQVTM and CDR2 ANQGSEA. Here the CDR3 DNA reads TGCAGCGTTGGGAGCAGGAACACAGATACGCAGTATTTT. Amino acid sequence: CSVGSRNTDTQYF.

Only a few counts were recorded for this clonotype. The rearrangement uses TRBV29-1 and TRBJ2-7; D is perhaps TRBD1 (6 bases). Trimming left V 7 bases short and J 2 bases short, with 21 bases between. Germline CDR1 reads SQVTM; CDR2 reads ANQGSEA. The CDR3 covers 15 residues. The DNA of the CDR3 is TGCAGCGAGGCTAGAGGGGGACAAAACCCCTACGAGCAGTACTTC. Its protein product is CSEARGGQNPYEQYF.

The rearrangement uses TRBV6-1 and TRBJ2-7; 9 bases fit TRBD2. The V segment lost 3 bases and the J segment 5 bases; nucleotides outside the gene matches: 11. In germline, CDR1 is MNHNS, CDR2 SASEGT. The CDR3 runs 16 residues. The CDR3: CASSDWGTGGRDEQYF. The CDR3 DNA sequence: TGTGCCAGCAGTGATTGGGGGACTGGCGGGAGGGACGAGCAGTACTTC.

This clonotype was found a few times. For the CDR3, the DNA is TGTGCCAGCAGCGTAGAGGAAAGACAGAGGTTCGGCTACACCTTC. As protein: CASSVEERQRFGYTF. The chain recombines TRBV9 with TRBJ1-2; tentatively, D is TRBD1 (5 bases). The CDR3 runs to 15 residues. Between the trimmed V and J ends, which lost 0 bases and 8 bases, there was a span of 17 bases. Germline CDR1 reads SGDLS; CDR2 reads YYNGEE.

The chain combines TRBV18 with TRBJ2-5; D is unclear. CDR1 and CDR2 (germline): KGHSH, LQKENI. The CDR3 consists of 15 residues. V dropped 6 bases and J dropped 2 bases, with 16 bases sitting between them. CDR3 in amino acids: CASSPTWGIQETQYF. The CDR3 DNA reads TGTGCCAGCTCTCCAACTTGGGGAATTCAAGAGACCCAGTACTTC.

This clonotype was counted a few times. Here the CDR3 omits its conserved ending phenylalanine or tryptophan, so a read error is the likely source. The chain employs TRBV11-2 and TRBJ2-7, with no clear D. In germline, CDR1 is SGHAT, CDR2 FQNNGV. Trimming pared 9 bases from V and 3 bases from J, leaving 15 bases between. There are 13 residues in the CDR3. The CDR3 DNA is TGTGCCAGTTCCCCCAGAGGTCTCTACGAGCAGTACCTC. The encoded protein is CASSPRGLYEQYL.

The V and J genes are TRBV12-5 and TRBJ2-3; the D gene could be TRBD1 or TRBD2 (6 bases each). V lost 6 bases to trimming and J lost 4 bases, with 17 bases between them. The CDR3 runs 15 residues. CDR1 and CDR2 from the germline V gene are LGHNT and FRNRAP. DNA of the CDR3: TGTGCTAGTGGCCCCCTAGGGGGGCAGTCAGATACGCAGTATTTT. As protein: CASGPLGGQSDTQYF.

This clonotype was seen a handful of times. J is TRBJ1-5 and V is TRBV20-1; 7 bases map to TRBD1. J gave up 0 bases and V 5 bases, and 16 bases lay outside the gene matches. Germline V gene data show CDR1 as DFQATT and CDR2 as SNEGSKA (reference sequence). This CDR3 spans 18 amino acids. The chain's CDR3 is CSARRRQGWRNSNQPQHF. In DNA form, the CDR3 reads TGCAGTGCTCGCCGGAGACAGGGATGGAGGAATAGCAATCAGCCCCAGCATTTT.

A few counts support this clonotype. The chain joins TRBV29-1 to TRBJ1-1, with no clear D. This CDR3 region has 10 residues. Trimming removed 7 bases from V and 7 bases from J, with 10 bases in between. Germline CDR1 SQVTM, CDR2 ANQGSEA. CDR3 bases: TGCAGCGCCCTCTTAAGTGAAGCTTTCTTT. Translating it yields CSALLSEAFF.

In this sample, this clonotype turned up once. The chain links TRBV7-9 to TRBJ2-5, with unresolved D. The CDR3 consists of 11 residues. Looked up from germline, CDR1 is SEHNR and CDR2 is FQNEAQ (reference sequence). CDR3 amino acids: CVEEGQETQYF. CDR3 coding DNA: TGTGTCGAGGAAGGCCAAGAGACCCAGTACTTC.

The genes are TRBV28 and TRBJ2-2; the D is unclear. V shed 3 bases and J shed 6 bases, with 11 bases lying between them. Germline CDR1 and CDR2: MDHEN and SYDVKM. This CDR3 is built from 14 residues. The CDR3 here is CASSFFSGPGELFF. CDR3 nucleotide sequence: TGTGCCAGCAGTTTTTTTTCGGGTCCCGGGGAGCTGTTTTTT.

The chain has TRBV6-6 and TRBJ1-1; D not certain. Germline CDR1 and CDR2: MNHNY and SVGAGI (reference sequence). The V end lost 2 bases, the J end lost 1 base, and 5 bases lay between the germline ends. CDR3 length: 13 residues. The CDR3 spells CASSYQSNTEAFF. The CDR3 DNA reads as TGTGCCAGCAGTTACCAGTCGAACACTGAAGCTTTCTTT.

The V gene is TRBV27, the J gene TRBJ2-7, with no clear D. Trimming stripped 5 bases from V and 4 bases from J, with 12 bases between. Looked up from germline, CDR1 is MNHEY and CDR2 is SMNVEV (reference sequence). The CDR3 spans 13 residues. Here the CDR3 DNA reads TGTGCCAGCAGTCCTGGGGTTGAATACGAGCAGTACTTC. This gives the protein CASSPGVEYEQYF.

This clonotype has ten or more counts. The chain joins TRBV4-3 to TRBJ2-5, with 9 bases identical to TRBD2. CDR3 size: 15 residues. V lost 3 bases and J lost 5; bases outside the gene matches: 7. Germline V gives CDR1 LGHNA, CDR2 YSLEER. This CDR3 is CASSQRSSGGETQYF. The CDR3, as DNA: TGCGCCAGCAGCCAGAGATCAAGCGGGGGGGAGACCCAGTACTTC.